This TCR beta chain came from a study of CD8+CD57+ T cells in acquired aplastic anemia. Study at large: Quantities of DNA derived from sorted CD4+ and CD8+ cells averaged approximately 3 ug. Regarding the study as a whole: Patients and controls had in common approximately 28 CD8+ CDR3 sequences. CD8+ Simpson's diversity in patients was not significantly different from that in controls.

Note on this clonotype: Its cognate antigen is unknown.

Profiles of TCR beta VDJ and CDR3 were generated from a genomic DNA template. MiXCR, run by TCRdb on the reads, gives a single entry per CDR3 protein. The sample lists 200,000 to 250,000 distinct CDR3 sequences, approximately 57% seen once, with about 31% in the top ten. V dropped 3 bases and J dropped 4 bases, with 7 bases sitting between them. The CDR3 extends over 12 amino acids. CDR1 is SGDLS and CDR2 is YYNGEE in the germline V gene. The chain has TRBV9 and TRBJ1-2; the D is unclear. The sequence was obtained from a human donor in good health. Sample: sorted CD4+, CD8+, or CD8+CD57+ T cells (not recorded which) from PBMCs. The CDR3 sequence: CASSESIYGYTF. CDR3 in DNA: TGTGCCAGCAGCGAGAGCATCTATGGCTACACCTTC.